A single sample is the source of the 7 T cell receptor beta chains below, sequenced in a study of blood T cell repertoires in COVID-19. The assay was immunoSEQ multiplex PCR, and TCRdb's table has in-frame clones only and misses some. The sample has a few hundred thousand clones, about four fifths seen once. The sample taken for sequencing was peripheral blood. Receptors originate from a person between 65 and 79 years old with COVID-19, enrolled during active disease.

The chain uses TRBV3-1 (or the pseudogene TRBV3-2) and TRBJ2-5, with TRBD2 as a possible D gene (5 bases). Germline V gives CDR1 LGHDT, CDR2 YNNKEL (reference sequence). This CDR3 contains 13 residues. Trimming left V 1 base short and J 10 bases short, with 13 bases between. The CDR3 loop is CASSQVGGFDQYF. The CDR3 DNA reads TGTGCCAGCAGCCAAGTAGGCGGGTTCGACCAGTACTTC.

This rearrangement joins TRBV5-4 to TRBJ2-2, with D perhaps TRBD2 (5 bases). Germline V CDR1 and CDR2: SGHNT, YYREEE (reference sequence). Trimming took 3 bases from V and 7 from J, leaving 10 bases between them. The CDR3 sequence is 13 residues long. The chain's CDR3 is CASSYGEGGELFF. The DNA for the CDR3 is TGTGCCAGCAGCTACGGAGAGGGCGGGGAGCTGTTTTTT.

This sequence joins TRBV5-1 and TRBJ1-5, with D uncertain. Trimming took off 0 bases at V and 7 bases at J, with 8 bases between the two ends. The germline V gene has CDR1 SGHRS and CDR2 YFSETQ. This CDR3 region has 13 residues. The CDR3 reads CASSLDRGQPQHF. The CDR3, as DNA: TGCGCCAGCAGCTTGGACCGAGGCCAGCCCCAGCATTTT.

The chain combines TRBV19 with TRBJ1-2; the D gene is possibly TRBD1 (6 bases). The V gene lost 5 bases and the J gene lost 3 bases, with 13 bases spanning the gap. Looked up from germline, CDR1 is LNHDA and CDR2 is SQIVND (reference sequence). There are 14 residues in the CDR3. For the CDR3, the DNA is TGTGCCAGTAGTTTTACAGGGTCTGACTATGGCTACACCTTC. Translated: CASSFTGSDYGYTF.

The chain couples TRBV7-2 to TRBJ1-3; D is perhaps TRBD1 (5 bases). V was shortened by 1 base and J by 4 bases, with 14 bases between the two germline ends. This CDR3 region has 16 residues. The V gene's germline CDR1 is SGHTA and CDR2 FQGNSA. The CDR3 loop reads CASSLGGGKRGNTIYF. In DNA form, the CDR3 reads TGTGCCAGCAGCTTAGGTGGGGGGAAAAGGGGAAACACCATATATTTT.

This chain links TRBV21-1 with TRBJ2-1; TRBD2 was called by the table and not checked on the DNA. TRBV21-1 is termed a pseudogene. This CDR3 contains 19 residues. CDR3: CASLTRAGQRESIDNEQFF. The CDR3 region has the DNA TGTGCCAGCTTGACGCGCGCCGGTCAGCGGGAGTCAATCGACAATGAGCAGTTCTTC.

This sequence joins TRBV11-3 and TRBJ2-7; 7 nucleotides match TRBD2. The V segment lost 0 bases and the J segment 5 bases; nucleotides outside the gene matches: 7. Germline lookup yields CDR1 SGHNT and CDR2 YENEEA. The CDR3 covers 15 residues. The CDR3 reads CASSLDAGELHEQYF. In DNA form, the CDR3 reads TGTGCCAGCAGCTTAGACGCGGGAGAGTTGCACGAGCAGTACTTC.